These 27 T cell receptor beta chains were sequenced from one sample in a study of cytomegalovirus exposure and HLA in healthy donors. The PCR used 60 Vbeta and 13 Jbeta primers. Some clones are missing from TCRdb's copy, which holds only in-frame ones; the method was immunoSEQ multiplex PCR. The sample lists 200,000 to 250,000 clones, 65% to 90% occurring once. Input material: PBMCs. All receptors derive from a girl between 5 and 17 years old in good health and CMV-seronegative.

The chain employs TRBV4-1 and TRBJ2-1, with TRBD2 matching 11 bases. Germline V gene sequence: CDR1 MGHRA, CDR2 YSYEKL. The V and J ends lost 2 bases and 15 bases, in that order; junction bases with no gene match: 12. This CDR3 has 15 amino acids. The CDR3 spells CASSQLAGGVGSPFF. As DNA, the CDR3 is TGCGCCAGCAGCCAACTAGCGGGGGGCGTCGGAAGCCCGTTCTTC.

This chain joins TRBV5-1 and TRBJ1-2; D not certain. The CDR3 spans 15 residues. The germline gives CDR1 SGHRS, CDR2 YFSETQ. V lost 5 bases and J 5 bases, leaving 19 bases between the germline ends. CDR3 sequence (DNA): TGCGCCAGCAGGGTTGAGGCCGGATCACCTTATGGCTACACCTTC. This codes for CASRVEAGSPYGYTF.

V and J are TRBV28 and TRBJ1-2, with 9 bases aligning to TRBD1. The CDR3 extends over 15 amino acids. CDR1 MDHEN and CDR2 SYDVKM come from the germline V gene. Unmatched junction bases numbered 9, after V lost 5 bases and J lost 5 bases. The CDR3 nucleotides are TGTGCCAGCAGTCTCCCCCCCGGGACAGGGTATGGCTACACCTTC. Translating gives CASSLPPGTGYGYTF.

Only one count was recorded for this clone. The genes are TRBV9 and TRBJ2-7; 8 nucleotides agree with TRBD1. Trimming at V came to 4 bases and at J to 2 bases, leaving 8 bases not matched to a gene. Looked up from germline, CDR1 is SGDLS and CDR2 is YYNGEE. This CDR3 spans 15 amino acids. This CDR3 reads CASSPGTGETYEQYF. CDR3 bases: TGTGCCAGCAGCCCCGGGACAGGTGAAACCTACGAGCAGTACTTC.

This clone was detected only a few times. The rearrangement joins TRBV4-2 to TRBJ1-5; D gene uncertain. Germline CDR1 and CDR2: LGHNA and YNFKEQ. This CDR3 region has 15 residues. Trimming cost V 4 bases and J 5 bases, with 15 bases left between them. CDR3 protein: CASSRGSGSDQPQHF. The CDR3, as DNA: TGTGCCAGCAGCCGAGGTTCCGGGAGTGATCAGCCCCAGCATTTT.

The chain combines TRBV5-1 with TRBJ1-2; unclear D gene. This CDR3 has 17 residues. The V and J ends lost 0 bases and 5 bases respectively, with 20 bases between them. Germline lookup yields CDR1 SGHRS and CDR2 YFSETQ. CDR3 region: CASSLGGDGGGRYGYTF. CDR3 sequence (DNA): TGCGCCAGCAGCTTGGGAGGAGACGGAGGAGGACGGTATGGCTACACCTTC. The variable domain in full, with the rest retrieved from reference TRBV5-1 and TRBJ1-2, is KAGVTQTPRYLIKTRGQQVTLSCSPISGHRSVSWYQQTPGQGLQFLFEYFSETQRNKGNFPGRFSGRQFSNSRSEMNVSTLELGDSALYLCASSLGGDGGGRYGYTFGSGTRLTVV.

V and J are TRBV4-1 and TRBJ2-1, with 12 bases aligning to TRBD2. Germline trimming cut 0 bases from V and 4 bases from J; bases unmatched to any gene: 10. Germline V gene lookup returns CDR1 MGHRA and CDR2 YSYEKL. The CDR3 contains 19 residues. In DNA, the CDR3 is TGCGCCAGCAGCCAAGATCGAGCTAGCGGGAGGGCCGCTTACAATGAGCAGTTCTTC. Residues: CASSQDRASGRAAYNEQFF.

The J gene is TRBJ1-4, the V gene TRBV27; 8 bases match TRBD1. This CDR3 is 15 amino acids long. The V and J ends lost 6 bases and 6 bases, in that order; junction bases with no gene match: 9. Germline assignment: CDR1 MNHEY and CDR2 SMNVEV (reference sequence). CDR3 residues: CASRSNTGGYEKLFF. The CDR3 DNA sequence: TGTGCCAGCAGGTCTAATACAGGGGGTTATGAAAAACTGTTTTTT.

This chain joins TRBV28 and TRBJ1-1, with 7 bases identical to TRBD1. V lost 5 bases to trimming and J lost 5 bases; unmatched junction nucleotides: 11. The CDR3 runs 15 residues. Germline assignment: CDR1 MDHEN and CDR2 SYDVKM. CDR3 amino acids: CASSPQQGSMTEAFF. In DNA form, the CDR3 reads TGTGCCAGCAGTCCTCAACAGGGGTCAATGACTGAAGCTTTCTTT.

The rearrangement uses TRBV27 and TRBJ2-3; 7 bases line up with TRBD2. CDR3 length equals 13 residues. The V gene end was trimmed by 6 bases and the J gene end by 14 bases; junction bases not matched to a gene: 14. Germline V CDR1 and CDR2: MNHEY, SMNVEV (reference sequence). CDR3 in DNA: TGTGCCAGCAGCCGGGACTACGCCGCCCAAGGGTATTTT. Translation: CASSRDYAAQGYF.

V is TRBV5-4 and J is TRBJ1-1, with TRBD1 matching 9 bases. Unmatched junction bases numbered 10, after V lost 4 bases and J lost 0 bases. This CDR3 has 17 residues. Germline CDR1 reads SGHNT; CDR2 reads YYREEE (reference sequence). This CDR3 reads CASSPGQGTYMNTEAFF. CDR3 sequence (DNA): TGTGCCAGCAGCCCCGGACAGGGGACCTACATGAACACTGAAGCTTTCTTT.

CDR3: CASSPGGASYEQYF. The CDR3 nucleotides read TGTGCCAGCAGCCCCGGGGGGGCCTCCTACGAGCAGTACTTC. The V and J genes are TRBV5-4 and TRBJ2-7; 8 bases align to TRBD2. CDR1 is SGHNT, CDR2 YYREEE, per germline (reference sequence). V was pared by 4 bases and J by 0 bases, with 3 bases of the junction left unmatched. This CDR3 is built from 14 residues.

The rearrangement links TRBV15 to TRBJ1-2, with TRBD1 matching 10 bases. V was clipped by 9 bases and J by 3 bases; unmatched bases: 16. Germline CDR1 and CDR2: LNHNV and YYDKDF (reference sequence). The CDR3 spans 17 residues. CDR3 loop: CATKAGTGAGLYYGYTF. The CDR3 DNA is TGTGCCACGAAGGCCGGGACAGGGGCAGGACTTTACTATGGCTACACCTTC.

V gene TRBV5-4 combines with J gene TRBJ2-1, with unresolved D. Germline V CDR1 and CDR2: SGHNT, YYREEE (reference sequence). The V end lost 3 bases, the J end lost 9 bases, and 19 bases lay between the germline ends. The CDR3 covers 15 residues. Written as DNA, the CDR3 is TGTGCCAGCAGCTCTCACCCGGCCCAGCCAGGTGAGCAGTTCTTC. Protein sequence: CASSSHPAQPGEQFF.

The chain couples TRBV9 to TRBJ1-6; 7 nucleotides line up with TRBD1. The CDR3 runs to 15 residues. J gave up 7 bases and V 7 bases, and 11 bases lay outside the gene matches. The germline gives CDR1 SGDLS, CDR2 YYNGEE. This chain's CDR3 is CASGGTASINSPLHF. For the CDR3, the DNA is TGTGCCAGCGGGGGGACAGCTTCTATCAATTCACCCCTCCACTTT.

The chain employs TRBV19 and TRBJ2-7, with 10 bases matching TRBD1. In germline, CDR1 is LNHDA, CDR2 SQIVND (reference sequence). Trimming at V came to 6 bases and at J to 5 bases, leaving 10 bases not matched to a gene. This CDR3 comprises 15 residues. The CDR3 protein is CASRPPGTGENEQYF. The CDR3 bases are TGTGCCAGTAGGCCCCCGGGGACAGGGGAAAACGAGCAGTACTTC.

This chain joins TRBV29-1 and TRBJ2-7, with D possibly being TRBD1 (7 bases). This CDR3 contains 14 residues. CDR1 and CDR2 from the germline V gene are SQVTM and ANQGSEA. V lost 4 bases and J lost 4, with 17 bases in between. The CDR3 protein is CSVGGTASFYEQYF. CDR3 nucleotides: TGCAGCGTTGGCGGGACAGCGAGTTTTTACGAGCAGTACTTC.

V usage is TRBV6-5 and J usage is TRBJ1-1; TRBD1 might be the D (6 bases). Trimming cost V 5 bases and J 9 bases, with 19 bases left between them. Germline CDR1 reads MNHEY; CDR2 reads SVGAGI. CDR3 length: 14 residues. CDR3 nucleotides: TGTGCCAGCAGTAGCCCTCGGACAGACCCTAAAGCTTTCTTT. It translates to CASSSPRTDPKAFF.

J is TRBJ2-7 and V is TRBV5-4; 8 nucleotides match TRBD1. The trim removed 5 bases at V and 2 bases at J, leaving 6 bases unmatched. CDR3 length: 14 residues. The germline V gene has CDR1 SGHNT and CDR2 YYREEE (reference sequence). The CDR3 DNA reads as TGTGCCAGCAGTCCGGGACAGGTTACCTACGAGCAGTACTTC. Translating it yields CASSPGQVTYEQYF.

This sequence joins TRBV7-9 and TRBJ2-2; no clear D. CDR1 and CDR2 (germline): SEHNR, FQNEAQ (reference sequence). V shed 4 bases and J shed 8 bases, with 2 bases lying between them. The CDR3 length is 10 residues. The CDR3 nucleotides read TGTGCCAGCAGCTCGGGGGAGCTGTTTTTT. Its translation is CASSSGELFF.

The rearrangement links TRBV6-4 to TRBJ2-1, with 8 positions matching TRBD2. CDR1 is MRHNA and CDR2 is SNTAGT in the germline V gene. This CDR3 has 15 residues. Trimming cost V 4 bases and J 6 bases; bases outside gene matches: 8. DNA for the CDR3: TGTGCCAGCAGTGCGGACGGGGGGGATTTCAATGAGCAGTTCTTC. This encodes CASSADGGDFNEQFF.

This chain connects TRBV19 to TRBJ1-1; D uncertain. The CDR3 runs 13 residues. Trimming left V 3 bases short and J 6 bases short, with 11 bases between. Germline assignment: CDR1 LNHDA and CDR2 SQIVND (reference sequence). The CDR3 DNA sequence: TGTGCCAGTAGTATCGGCGGTACCTCTGAAGCTTTCTTT. It is translated as CASSIGGTSEAFF.

V and J are TRBV4-3 and TRBJ2-1; 11 nucleotides line up with TRBD2. Trimming took 1 base from V and 3 from J; bases not matched to a gene: 5. The CDR3 length is 17 residues. Germline assignment: CDR1 LGHNA and CDR2 YSLEER. The CDR3: CASSQVAGGPNYNEQFF. DNA for the CDR3: TGCGCCAGCAGCCAAGTAGCGGGGGGGCCAAACTACAATGAGCAGTTCTTC.

This chain joins TRBV7-3 and TRBJ1-2; D call uncertain. The V gene lost 5 bases and the J gene lost 4 bases, with 17 bases spanning the gap. The CDR3 consists of 15 residues. Germline CDR1 reads SGHTA; CDR2 reads FQGTGA. The CDR3 loop is CASSRGQDSPYGYTF. The CDR3 coding sequence is TGTGCCAGCAGCCGAGGGCAGGATTCGCCCTATGGCTACACCTTC.

This chain joins TRBV7-3 and TRBJ2-2, with D perhaps TRBD2 (6 bases). V dropped 3 bases and J dropped 6 bases, with 11 bases sitting between them. This CDR3 contains 14 residues. Looked up from germline, CDR1 is SGHTA and CDR2 is FQGTGA. The CDR3 nucleotides read TGTGCCAGCAGCTTGACTAGTTTAGCCGGGGAGCTGTTTTTT. Its protein is CASSLTSLAGELFF.

The CDR3 loop is CASSDQGLGYGYTF. In DNA, the CDR3 is TGCGCCAGCAGCGATCAGGGTTTAGGGTATGGCTACACCTTC. The chain is built from TRBV5-1 and TRBJ1-2; the D gene is possibly TRBD1 (5 bases). This CDR3 is 14 amino acids long. Trimming shortened V by 4 bases and J by 5 bases, and 15 bases separated the two germline ends. Germline V gene sequence: CDR1 SGHRS, CDR2 YFSETQ.

The chain joins TRBV11-2 to TRBJ2-2; perhaps TRBD2 as D (6 bases). The germline V gene has CDR1 SGHAT and CDR2 FQNNGV. Trimming removed 1 base at V and 9 bases at J, with 15 bases between. The CDR3 extends over 15 amino acids. In DNA, the CDR3 is TGTGCCAGCAGCTTAGCGGGGGAAGGAGAGCGGGAGCTGTTTTTT. It encodes CASSLAGEGERELFF.